This TCR beta chain came from a study of T-cell memory formation after mild COVID-19. This CDR3 spans 13 amino acids. Per the germline V gene, CDR1 is MNHEY and CDR2 is SVGAGI. The germline V and J ends were trimmed by 4 bases and 3 bases, with 10 bases remaining between them. TCRdb itself ran the 5' RACE reads through MiXCR, one entry per CDR3 protein. The table lists tens of thousands of distinct CDR3 sequences, 15% to 20% of them singletons. General study results and limits: Contracting CD4+ clones sat mainly in CM and EM; CD8+ in EMRA.

In this sample, this clonotype turned up many times. Its antigen is as yet unknown. The sequence came from an adult who had mild COVID-19 (a few samples of this study predate the infection). Cell type and time point are not known. Material for sequencing was PBMCs or a T cell subset sorted from them (not recorded which). The V gene is TRBV6-5, the J gene TRBJ2-7, with D perhaps assigned TRBD1 or TRBD2 (5 bases each). CDR3 nucleotides: TGTGCCAGCAGTTCCATTGGGGGCTACGAGCAGTACTTC. Translated: CASSSIGGYEQYF.